This T cell receptor beta chain derives from a study of CD8+ T cells in alopecia areata listed by TCRdb under 2018. With respect to the entire study: Treated patients were enrolled in an open-label pilot trial of oral tofacitinib at 5 to 10 mg twice daily for moderate-to-severe alopecia areata. Human TCRbeta sequencing covered scalp tissue and sorted CD4+ and CD8+ peripheral blood T cells from patchy and totalis/universalis alopecia areata patients and healthy controls. TCRbeta CDR3 regions were amplified by immunoSEQ multiplex PCR using 35 Vbeta forward and 13 Jbeta reverse primers. Patients stayed on tofacitinib for 6 to 18 months and then had 6 months of follow-up off drug so that delayed response and recurrence could be assessed. Biopsies were taken from tofacitinib-treated patients at baseline and at 4 and 24 weeks of treatment, and a later scalp biopsy was taken in several of the tofacitinib-treated patients. Scalp clonality was compared among normal scalp (n=4), patchy alopecia areata scalp (n=8), and alopecia totalis/universalis scalp (n=8). RNA came from the PAXgene miRNA kit for fixed scalp, the miRNeasy kit for PBMCs, and the RNeasy kit for mouse skin. In treated patients, disease severity was measured using the SALT score, which gives the percentage of scalp surface area affected. To study T cell clonal expansion in alopecia areata, the researchers applied high-throughput TCRbeta sequencing to both the C3H/HeJ mouse model and human patients.

The treatment or condition label corresponds to: oral pan-JAK inhibitor, 5-10 mg twice daily. From alopecia areata patients, peripheral blood was collected along with lesional scalp punch biopsies. PBMCs were separated by density centrifugation and stained for CD3, CD4 and CD8, after which CD4+ and CD8+ T cells were sorted on a FACSAria. Broad study findings and their caveats: Tofacitinib significantly decreased scalp clonality and the number of expanded CD8+ clones among the top 100 scalp clones. Resident alphabeta T cells in normal human skin are also sequenced, complicating scalp TCR repertoire analysis, unlike mouse skin dominated by gammadelta T cells. Shared TCR sequences between patients were less evident than in mice, which may be partly attributable to HLA diversity in the patient population. Because the treated cohort was small and included a single nonresponder, larger studies are needed to assess links between baseline CD8+ expansion and response. During tofacitinib treatment, many expanded lesional clones remained in scalp and blood, and this persistence may partly explain relapse after treatment is stopped. Higher clonality and more expanded CD8+ clones were observed in lesional scalp than in normal scalp, particularly in alopecia totalis/universalis, a finding suggestive of antigenic drive.

Library creation used the immunoSEQ multiplex PCR assay. RNA was extracted from all samples and reverse transcribed into cDNA as template for TCR sequencing. First-strand cDNA was synthesized with SuperScript III using a 2:1 mix of oligo-dT and random hexamers. A synthetic immune receptor repertoire was used to measure amplification bias, and any remaining bias was corrected computationally. In the authors' own workflow: Raw reads were preprocessed to remove errors, and CDR3 was defined by IMGT conventions from the conserved cysteine to phenylalanine. Clonality was computed by normalizing Shannon entropy by log2 of the number of productive unique TCRs and subtracting the result from 1. CD4 or CD8 identity of scalp clones was inferred by cross-referencing scalp TCRbeta sequences with sorted blood CD4 and CD8 repertoires. TCRdb stores this immuneACCESS table with in-frame sequences only. Part of the clones is absent; in the studies checked, under half of the shortfall reflects unresolved V genes, and no reason is known for the rest. Clone size and V and J calls were adopted from that table, with D and trimming inferred from the DNA. For this sample there are about 210,000 clones; 35% to 40% appear just once. Together, the top ten hold 0.4% to 0.55% of the sample.

Counted from cysteine to phenylalanine, this CDR3 has 13 amino acids. The entry retains the CDR3 DNA only, 39 bases that are in frame from base 1. In the germline V gene (reference sequence), CDR1 corresponds to MNHEY and CDR2 to SMNVEV. The junction shows trimming of 4 bases on V and 3 bases on J, plus 6 bases between the germline ends. With regard to this clone: Its antigen remains undetermined. No much larger clone is present one base from it, and per-base qualities are unavailable.

The sequences come from CD4+ T cells sorted from blood, collected at approximately week 30, from a patient treated with tofacitinib. The clonotype originates from a human donor with alopecia areata. The rearrangement joined TRBV27 to TRBJ2-2; no D gene call is confident. This receptor carries the CDR3 CASSSKYTGELFF. The nucleotide sequence reads TGTGCCAGCAGTTCAAAGTACACCGGGGAGCTGTTTTTT.